A single sample is the source of the 11 T cell receptor beta chains below, sequenced in a study of T cells in Graves' hyperthyroidism and ophthalmopathy. Amplified TCR beta CDR3 regions derived from RNA transcripts. The study used the HTBI primer set for a first-round RT-PCR of the TCR CDR3. TCRdb reprocessed the multiplex PCR reads via MiXCR and lists one record per CDR3 protein. In the table there are 550,000 to 800,000 distinct CDR3 sequences, less than 20% of which are singletons. The specimen was blood. These receptors were collected from a man aged 18 to 29 with Graves' hyperthyroidism.

This clonotype was observed a few times. V is TRBV19 and J is TRBJ1-2; the match to TRBD1 covers 11 bases. The CDR3 contains 15 residues. Trimming at V came to 6 bases and at J to 6 bases, leaving 9 bases not matched to a gene. From germline, CDR1 is LNHDA and CDR2 SQIVND (reference sequence). The CDR3 region has the DNA TGTGCCAGTAGCCCATCGGACAGGGGGCTTCATGGCTACACCTTC. Translation: CASSPSDRGLHGYTF.

A few counts support this clonotype. The V call is TRBV7-9, the J call TRBJ2-5; D is possibly TRBD1 (6 bases). CDR3 length equals 14 residues. Trimming took 4 bases from V and 5 from J, leaving 14 bases between them. Germline CDR1 and CDR2: SEHNR and FQNEAQ (reference sequence). This CDR3 is CASSSSTGFETQYF. The DNA of the CDR3 is TGTGCCAGCAGCTCCAGCACAGGGTTTGAGACCCAGTACTTC.

This clonotype has a count of ten or more. This sequence joins TRBV18 and TRBJ1-3; no reliable D call. Trimming took 4 bases from V and 1 from J, leaving 5 bases between them. Germline V gives CDR1 KGHSH, CDR2 LQKENI. CDR3 size: 13 residues. The CDR3 reads CASSRPSGNTIYF. In DNA, the CDR3 is TGTGCCAGCTCACGACCTTCTGGAAACACCATATATTTT.

This clonotype was seen only once. This chain links TRBV6-9 with TRBJ1-5; 7 nucleotides match TRBD1. CDR3 length: 13 residues. V shed 4 bases and J 9 bases; nucleotides not matched to a gene: 6. Germline V gene data show CDR1 as MNHGY and CDR2 as SVAAGI. The CDR3 here is CASSSRGTRPQHF. In nucleotides, the CDR3 is TGTGCCAGCAGTTCCAGGGGGACACGGCCCCAGCATTTT.

This clonotype came up many times. The rearrangement uses TRBV12-3 or TRBV12-4 and TRBJ2-3; maybe TRBD2 (7 bases). V gave up 0 bases and J gave up 6 bases, with 10 bases separating them. The CDR3 consists of 14 residues. The CDR3 DNA is TGTGCCAGCAGTTTAGCGCGGGGGCCGGATACGCAGTATTTT. It specifies CASSLARGPDTQYF.

This clonotype has just a few counts. This clone may be a read error of a much larger clone one base away. This chain links TRBV6-1 with TRBJ2-7; 14 bases fit TRBD2. The CDR3 is made up of 18 amino acids. The germline V gene has CDR1 MNHNS and CDR2 SASEGT. The CDR3 region is CASSTRTSGRIAIYERYF. The CDR3 DNA is TGTGCCAGCAGTACCCGGACTAGCGGGAGGATTGCGATCTACGAGCGGTACTTC.

The chain employs TRBV20-1 and TRBJ2-3, with 8 bases lining up with TRBD2. CDR1 and CDR2 (germline): DFQATT, SNEGSKA (reference sequence). There are 14 residues in the CDR3. V was pared by 3 bases and J by 4 bases, with 6 bases of the junction left unmatched. CDR3 protein: CSASRAGGADTQYF. The CDR3 nucleotides read TGCAGTGCTAGTAGGGCGGGAGGAGCAGATACGCAGTATTTT.

This clonotype was found once. The chain carries TRBV30 and TRBJ2-5; TRBD1 aligns across 8 bases. Germline-derived CDR1 and CDR2 are GTSNPN and SVGIG (reference sequence). CDR3 length: 13 amino acids. V trimming: 4 bases; J trimming: 6 bases; junction bases outside the gene matches: 7. The CDR3 is CAWTTGGEKTQYF. Written as DNA, the CDR3 is TGTGCCTGGACCACAGGGGGTGAAAAGACCCAGTACTTC.

The V call is TRBV28, the J call TRBJ2-1; 7 bases match TRBD2. Germline V gene sequence: CDR1 MDHEN, CDR2 SYDVKM. CDR3 length: 14 residues. With 3 bases clipped from V and 8 bases from J, the junction kept 7 bases outside the gene matches. The CDR3 loop reads CASSFVRAGDEQFF. Written as DNA, the CDR3 is TGTGCCAGCAGTTTTGTTAGGGCGGGGGATGAGCAGTTCTTC.

The J gene is TRBJ2-1, the V gene TRBV20-1; no definite D call. Germline V gene lookup returns CDR1 DFQATT and CDR2 SNEGSKA (reference sequence). The CDR3 loop spans 12 amino acids. Trimming pared 0 bases from V and 8 bases from J, leaving 8 bases between. Here the CDR3 DNA reads TGCAGTGCTAGAGATGGGCTGGATGAGCAGTTCTTC. Amino acids: CSARDGLDEQFF.

The CDR3 sequence is CSVVGIADTQYF. Here the CDR3 DNA reads TGCAGCGTTGTAGGGATCGCAGATACGCAGTATTTT. The chain joins TRBV29-1 to TRBJ2-3; D call uncertain. V was clipped by 4 bases and J by 4 bases, with 9 bases between them. Per the germline V gene, CDR1 is SQVTM and CDR2 is ANQGSEA. CDR3 size: 12 residues.